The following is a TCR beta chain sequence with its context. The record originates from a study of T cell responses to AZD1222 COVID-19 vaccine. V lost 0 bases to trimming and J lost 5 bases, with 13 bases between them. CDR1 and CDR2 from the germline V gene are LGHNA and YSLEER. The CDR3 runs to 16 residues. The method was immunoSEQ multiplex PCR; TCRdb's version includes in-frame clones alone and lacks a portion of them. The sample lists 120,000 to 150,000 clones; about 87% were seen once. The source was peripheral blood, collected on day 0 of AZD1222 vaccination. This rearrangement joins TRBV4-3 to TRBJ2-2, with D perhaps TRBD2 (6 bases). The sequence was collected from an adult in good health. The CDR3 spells CASSQDLLAETGELFF. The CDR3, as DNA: TGCGCCAGCAGCCAAGATTTACTAGCAGAGACCGGGGAGCTGTTTTTT.